These 18 T cell receptor beta chains were all obtained from the same sample, sequenced in a study of OX40 agonist ivuxolimab in advanced cancers. TCRdb's table, derived via immunoSEQ multiplex PCR, lists solely in-frame clones and lacks some. The sample has about 24,000 clones, 75% to 80% seen once; the top ten hold roughly a sixth. The sample consisted of CD4+ or CD8+ T cells sorted from blood, taken in a trial of the OX40 agonist ivuxolimab. These receptor sequences come from an adult with an advanced solid tumor such as melanoma, head and neck, liver or kidney cancer.

The chain employs TRBV10-3 and TRBJ2-7; maybe TRBD2 (6 bases). Germline CDR1 ENHRY, CDR2 SYGVKD. Trimming took off 4 bases at V and 3 bases at J, with 10 bases between the two ends. CDR3 length: 13 amino acids. The CDR3 loop reads CAISVGGNYEQYF. CDR3 in DNA: TGTGCCATCAGTGTTGGCGGGAACTACGAGCAGTACTTC.

The rearrangement links TRBV4-1 to TRBJ1-6; D might be TRBD1 (5 bases). The CDR3 is made up of 17 amino acids. V lost 5 bases to trimming and J lost 4 bases, with 18 bases between them. Germline CDR1 and CDR2: MGHRA and YSYEKL. In nucleotides, the CDR3 is TGCGCCAGCAGCTTTACTGCCGGGACGAGGTATAATTCACCCCTCCACTTT. Protein sequence: CASSFTAGTRYNSPLHF.

V is TRBV7-2 and J is TRBJ2-1; D ambiguous. The CDR3 spans 14 residues. The germline CDR1 and CDR2 sequences are SGHTA and FQGNSA. Trimming took off 1 base at V and 7 bases at J, with 11 bases between the two ends. In DNA form, the CDR3 reads TGTGCCAGCAGCTTAGATTGGGTTCGGAATGAGCAGTTCTTC. This sequence encodes CASSLDWVRNEQFF.

The sample holds one count of this clone. This chain connects TRBV10-1 to TRBJ1-1; D gene unclear. The CDR3 is 14 amino acids. Germline lookup yields CDR1 WNHNN and CDR2 SYGVQD (reference sequence). Trimming left V 0 bases short and J 5 bases short, with 10 bases between. This CDR3 is CASSESVRGTEAFF. CDR3 DNA: TGCGCCAGCAGTGAGTCCGTAAGAGGGACTGAAGCTTTCTTT.

This clone was seen once. The chain carries TRBV7-9 and TRBJ2-3, with 12 bases identical to TRBD2. The CDR3 consists of 19 residues. The V and J ends lost 3 bases and 0 bases, in that order; junction bases with no gene match: 10. The V gene's germline CDR1 is SEHNR and CDR2 FQNEAQ (reference sequence). The CDR3, as DNA: TGTGCCAGCAGCTTCCAGACTAGCGGGGGACCGACTAGCACAGATACGCAGTATTTT. Its translation: CASSFQTSGGPTSTDTQYF.

This clone was seen a single time. V usage is TRBV28 and J usage is TRBJ2-3; unclear D gene. The CDR3 totals 13 residues. The V end was cut by 3 bases, the J end by 4 bases, with 8 bases between. Germline CDR1 is MDHEN and CDR2 is SYDVKM. The chain's CDR3 is CASSFSGPDTQYF. CDR3 sequence (DNA): TGTGCCAGCAGTTTTTCAGGTCCAGATACGCAGTATTTT.

The chain recombines TRBV7-3 with TRBJ2-3, with TRBD2 identical over 14 bases. This CDR3 region has 18 residues. CDR1 and CDR2 (germline): SGHTA, FQGTGA. V shed 1 base and J 3 bases; nucleotides not matched to a gene: 6. The CDR3 sequence is CASSLIGTSGSATDTQYF. The CDR3 coding sequence is TGTGCCAGCAGCTTAATAGGGACTAGCGGGAGTGCTACAGATACGCAGTATTTT.

The chain employs TRBV7-2 and TRBJ2-1; 9 bases are a match to TRBD2. V shed 4 bases, J shed 6 bases, and the junction held 7 bases outside the gene matches. CDR1 SGHTA and CDR2 FQGNSA come from the germline V gene. The CDR3 contains 15 residues. The CDR3 DNA reads as TGTGCCAGCAGCTGGAGTACTAGCGGGCCCAATGAGCAGTTCTTC. Translating it yields CASSWSTSGPNEQFF.

This clone has only one observation. This chain connects TRBV5-6 to TRBJ2-5; D remains ambiguous. The J call is doubtful: the DNA matches TRBJ2-7 better. There are 14 residues in the CDR3. Per germline, CDR1 SGHDT and CDR2 YYEEEE. CDR3 in amino acids: CASSLPGESYEQYF. CDR3 nucleotide sequence: TGTGCCAGCAGCTTACCCGGCGAATCCTACGAGCAGTACTTC.

The chain recombines TRBV7-2 with TRBJ1-1; D is unclear. The length of the CDR3 is 13 residues. V lost 6 bases and J lost 3, with 11 bases in between. Germline CDR1 SGHTA, CDR2 FQGNSA. For the CDR3, the DNA is TGTGCCAGCAGTCGGAGAGCGGACACTGAAGCTTTCTTT. As protein: CASSRRADTEAFF.

This clone is categorized as medium-sized (0.01 to 0.1%). The chain uses TRBV7-2 and TRBJ2-3, with 11 bases aligning to TRBD2. The CDR3 length is 16 residues. With V trimmed by 5 bases and J by 4 bases, 8 bases remained unmatched. Germline-derived CDR1 and CDR2 are SGHTA and FQGNSA. CDR3 region: CASSPRLAGLADTQYF. CDR3 DNA: TGTGCCAGCAGCCCCCGACTAGCGGGGTTGGCAGATACGCAGTATTTT.

In its sample, this clone was seen once. The rearrangement uses TRBV2 and TRBJ2-2; D may be TRBD1 (7 bases). The germline V gene has CDR1 SNHLY and CDR2 FYNNEI. The germline V and J ends were trimmed by 8 bases and 0 bases, with 10 bases remaining between them. The CDR3 totals 14 residues. The CDR3, as DNA: TGTGCCAGCCGCGGGACAGCGAACACCGGGGAGCTGTTTTTT. This encodes CASRGTANTGELFF.

The sample holds a few counts of this clone. The genes are TRBV5-1 and TRBJ1-2; no firm D call. Trimming cost V 0 bases and J 5 bases, with 5 bases left between them. The CDR3 extends over 12 amino acids. Germline CDR1 SGHRS, CDR2 YFSETQ. The CDR3 DNA reads TGCGCCAGCAGCTTGGGGCTATATGGCTACACCTTC. Amino acids: CASSLGLYGYTF.

The rearrangement uses TRBV6-5 and TRBJ2-1, with D tentatively TRBD1 (6 bases). Germline V lookup: CDR1 MNHEY, CDR2 SVGAGI. This CDR3 comprises 14 residues. The V end was cut by 6 bases, the J end by 2 bases, with 11 bases between. As DNA, the CDR3 is TGTGCCAGCAGGCTGACAGGTGCCTACAATGAGCAGTTCTTC. Encoded protein: CASRLTGAYNEQFF.

The chain carries TRBV7-4 and TRBJ1-5; 9 bases match TRBD1. The V segment lost 1 base and the J segment 7 bases; nucleotides outside the gene matches: 11. Germline-derived CDR1 and CDR2 are SGHVT and SQSDAQ. CDR3 length: 17 residues. The CDR3 DNA sequence: TGTGCCAGCAGCTTAGAATGGGGACAGGGTCCCTCGCAGCCCCAGCATTTT. It encodes CASSLEWGQGPSQPQHF.

This clone came up once. CDR3: CASSLQGTSANEQFF. The CDR3 nucleotides are TGTGCCAGCAGCTTACAAGGGACTAGCGCCAATGAGCAGTTCTTC. This chain uses TRBV7-2 with TRBJ2-1, with 10 positions matching TRBD2. Germline CDR1 and CDR2: SGHTA and FQGNSA. J was trimmed by 6 bases and V by 2 bases; bases with no gene match: 4. The CDR3 is made up of 15 amino acids.

A few counts support this clone. The chain links TRBV6-9 to TRBJ1-5; D not certain. Germline assignment: CDR1 MNHGY and CDR2 SVAAGI. CDR3 length: 14 residues. Trimming cost V 0 bases and J 5 bases, with 8 bases left between them. CDR3 DNA sequence: TGTGCCAGCAGTTATTCGAAACCTCATCAGCCCCAGCATTTT. This translates into CASSYSKPHQPQHF.

CDR3 nucleotide sequence: TGTGCCAGTAGCCCGGGGGGAGAGACCCAGTACTTC. Translation: CASSPGGETQYF. The rearrangement joins TRBV19 to TRBJ2-5; 7 bases align to TRBD2. CDR1 and CDR2 from the germline V gene are LNHDA and SQIVND (reference sequence). CDR3 length: 12 amino acids. The J segment lost 4 bases and the V segment lost 6 bases, leaving 2 bases of the junction unmatched.